The rows below give T cell receptor beta chains drawn from one sample of a study of OX40 agonist ivuxolimab in advanced cancers. TCRdb keeps only in-frame clones here, not all; method: immunoSEQ multiplex PCR. This sample carries about 91,000 clones, over 75% of them seen once, and the ten largest clones take roughly 2.1%. The source material was CD4+ or CD8+ T cells sorted from blood, sampled in a trial of the OX40 agonist ivuxolimab. These receptors all come from an adult with an advanced solid tumor such as melanoma, head and neck, liver or kidney cancer. Both conserved end residues are part of each CDR3. A D gene is named only where the DNA matches it firmly. Some rows have no size entry. The others give once, few or many, or a class for an expanded clone.

cdr3_nt: TGTGCCAGCAGCCGAGGGACAGAGAGTGGCTACACCTTC
cdr3_aa: CASSRGTESGYTF
clone_size: .
v_call: TRBV7-9
cdr3_length: 13
j_call: TRBJ1-2
d_call: TRBD1

cdr3_nt: TGTGCCAGCAGCTTCTTCGGGACTAGCCTTTCCTACGAGCAGTACTTC
cdr3_aa: CASSFFGTSLSYEQYF
clone_size: .
v_call: TRBV5-8
cdr3_length: 16
j_call: TRBJ2-7
d_call: TRBD2

cdr3_nt: TGTGCCTGGAGGGCAGGGGACTACGAGCAGTACTTC
cdr3_aa: CAWRAGDYEQYF
clone_size: .
v_call: TRBV30
cdr3_length: 12
j_call: TRBJ2-7
d_call: .

cdr3_nt: TGCGCCAGCAGCTCTCAGGGGGGGTACGCTGAAGCTTTCTTT
cdr3_aa: CASSSQGGYAEAFF
clone_size: once
v_call: TRBV5-1
cdr3_length: 14
j_call: TRBJ1-1
d_call: TRBD1

cdr3_nt: TGTGCCAGCAGTAAAAGAAACCGACAGGGACTAGTCAATGAGCAGTTCTTC
cdr3_aa: CASSKRNRQGLVNEQFF
clone_size: .
v_call: TRBV9
cdr3_length: 17
j_call: TRBJ2-1
d_call: .

cdr3_nt: TGCGCCAGCAGCTTGGACGGCTCCTACGAGCAGTACTTC
cdr3_aa: CASSLDGSYEQYF
clone_size: .
v_call: TRBV5-1
cdr3_length: 13
j_call: TRBJ2-7
d_call: .

cdr3_nt: TGTGCCAGCAGCGTCCGAAAACAGGGGGGACAGTCGAATCAGCCCCAGCATTTT
cdr3_aa: CASSVRKQGGQSNQPQHF
clone_size: .
v_call: TRBV9
cdr3_length: 18
j_call: TRBJ1-5
d_call: TRBD1

cdr3_nt: TGTGCCTGGAGGCGGACAGCGAACTATGGCTACACCTTC
cdr3_aa: CAWRRTANYGYTF
clone_size: .
v_call: TRBV30
cdr3_length: 13
j_call: TRBJ1-2
d_call: .

cdr3_nt: TGTGCCAGCGTTACAGGGACGGCCCGTATGTCCCAGCATTTT
cdr3_aa: CASVTGTARMSQHF
clone_size: .
v_call: TRBV28
cdr3_length: 14
j_call: TRBJ1-5
d_call: .

cdr3_nt: TGTGCCAGCAGTGAAGGGACAGGAGCGGCAGGCCCACTCTTC
cdr3_aa: CASSEGTGAAGPLF
clone_size: few
v_call: TRBV2
cdr3_length: 14
j_call: TRBJ2-1
d_call: TRBD1

cdr3_nt: TGTGCCATCAGTGAGTCAGGGAGGGACGGTGGCTACACCTTC
cdr3_aa: CAISESGRDGGYTF
clone_size: .
v_call: TRBV10-3
cdr3_length: 14
j_call: TRBJ1-2
d_call: .

cdr3_nt: TGTGCCAGCAGTTTATTAGCAGGTTTCTATGGCTACACTTTC
cdr3_aa: CASSLLAGFYGYTF
clone_size: .
v_call: TRBV28
cdr3_length: 14
j_call: TRBJ1-2
d_call: .

cdr3_nt: TGTGCCAGCATGTTGGGAGAGCACTACGAGCAGTACTTC
cdr3_aa: CASMLGEHYEQYF
clone_size: .
v_call: TRBV2
cdr3_length: 13
j_call: TRBJ2-7
d_call: .

cdr3_nt: TGTGCCAGCAGCTTGAAGGTCAACTCCTACAATGAGCAGTTCTTC
cdr3_aa: CASSLKVNSYNEQFF
clone_size: .
v_call: TRBV5-4
cdr3_length: 15
j_call: TRBJ2-1
d_call: .

cdr3_nt: TGTGCCAGCAGTGAATCGAAAGTGTGGGCCTACAATGAGCAGTTCTTC
cdr3_aa: CASSESKVWAYNEQFF
clone_size: .
v_call: TRBV25-1
cdr3_length: 16
j_call: TRBJ2-1
d_call: .

cdr3_nt: TGCGCCAGCAGCGTAGGACTAGCACGGACCGGGGAGCTGTTTTTT
cdr3_aa: CASSVGLARTGELFF
clone_size: .
v_call: TRBV10-2
cdr3_length: 15
j_call: TRBJ2-2
d_call: TRBD2

cdr3_nt: TGTGCCAGCAGCGGACTAGGCGGAAGCACAGATACGCAGTATTTT
cdr3_aa: CASSGLGGSTDTQYF
clone_size: once
v_call: TRBV28
cdr3_length: 15
j_call: TRBJ2-3
d_call: TRBD2

cdr3_nt: TGCGCCAGCAGTCAATCGATTCAAACTCACTACAATGAGCAGTTCTTC
cdr3_aa: CASSQSIQTHYNEQFF
clone_size: .
v_call: TRBV23-1
cdr3_length: 16
j_call: TRBJ2-1
d_call: .

cdr3_nt: TGTGCCAGCAGCTTAGGGATCTATGGCTACACCTTC
cdr3_aa: CASSLGIYGYTF
clone_size: .
v_call: TRBV7-2
cdr3_length: 12
j_call: TRBJ1-2
d_call: .

cdr3_nt: TGTGCCAGCAGCGAACGGACGAACACCGGGGAGCTGTTTTTT
cdr3_aa: CASSERTNTGELFF
clone_size: .
v_call: TRBV9
cdr3_length: 14
j_call: TRBJ2-2
d_call: .

cdr3_nt: TGTGCCAGCAGCACTCAGGAGCTTGGCTACACCTTC
cdr3_aa: CASSTQELGYTF
clone_size: few
v_call: TRBV7-9
cdr3_length: 12
j_call: TRBJ1-2
d_call: .

cdr3_nt: TGCGCCAGCAGGAGGGAGAACGAGCAGTACTTC
cdr3_aa: CASRRENEQYF
clone_size: .
v_call: TRBV5-1
cdr3_length: 11
j_call: TRBJ2-7
d_call: .

cdr3_nt: TGTGCCAGCAGCTTAGGGGACCAAGAGACCCAGTACTTC
cdr3_aa: CASSLGDQETQYF
clone_size: .
v_call: TRBV11-2
cdr3_length: 13
j_call: TRBJ2-5
d_call: .

cdr3_nt: TGTGCCAGCAGCCCGCAGGGGGCGCGAGGCTACACCTTC
cdr3_aa: CASSPQGARGYTF
clone_size: .
v_call: TRBV9
cdr3_length: 13
j_call: TRBJ1-2
d_call: TRBD1

cdr3_nt: TGCGCCAGCAGTATGACGGGAGGGATAGCCGGGGAGCTGTTTTTT
cdr3_aa: CASSMTGGIAGELFF
clone_size: .
v_call: TRBV10-1
cdr3_length: 15
j_call: TRBJ2-2
d_call: TRBD2

cdr3_nt: TGTGCCAGCAGCGCAAGGGGTGCCCCCTACGAGCAGTACTTC
cdr3_aa: CASSARGAPYEQYF
clone_size: .
v_call: TRBV9
cdr3_length: 14
j_call: TRBJ2-7
d_call: .

cdr3_nt: TGTGCCAGCAGTGAGACCGGGACAGGGCGGCTTTTAGGTAGCCAAGAGACCCAGTACTTC
cdr3_aa: CASSETGTGRLLGSQETQYF
clone_size: .
v_call: TRBV6-1
cdr3_length: 20
j_call: TRBJ2-5
d_call: TRBD1

cdr3_nt: TGTGCCAGCTCACCAGACCGTCTGAGCAATCAGCCCCAGCATTTT
cdr3_aa: CASSPDRLSNQPQHF
clone_size: once
v_call: TRBV18
cdr3_length: 15
j_call: TRBJ1-5
d_call: .

cdr3_nt: TGTGCCAGCAGCCAAAGGTCAGGGATCCCCTACGAGCAGTACTTC
cdr3_aa: CASSQRSGIPYEQYF
clone_size: .
v_call: TRBV28
cdr3_length: 15
j_call: TRBJ2-7
d_call: .

cdr3_nt: TGTGCCAGCAGCGTCACCGGGGAGCTGTTTTTT
cdr3_aa: CASSVTGELFF
clone_size: .
v_call: TRBV9
cdr3_length: 11
j_call: TRBJ2-2
d_call: .

cdr3_nt: TGTGCCAGCAGCCCACTTACTAGCGGGAGAGTCCATGAGCAGTTCTTC
cdr3_aa: CASSPLTSGRVHEQFF
clone_size: .
v_call: TRBV5-8
cdr3_length: 16
j_call: TRBJ2-1
d_call: TRBD2

cdr3_nt: TGCGCCAGCAGCTTGGATAACTATGGCTACACCTTC
cdr3_aa: CASSLDNYGYTF
clone_size: .
v_call: TRBV5-1
cdr3_length: 12
j_call: TRBJ1-2
d_call: .

cdr3_nt: TGTGCCAGCTCAGCCCGCAGGGGGACTAGCGGAGTGAGCTCCTACGAGCAGTACTTC
cdr3_aa: CASSARRGTSGVSSYEQYF
clone_size: .
v_call: TRBV18
cdr3_length: 19
j_call: TRBJ2-7
d_call: TRBD2

cdr3_nt: TGTGCCAGCAGTTCCTCTAGCGGCCTGACCTACGAGCAGTACTTC
cdr3_aa: CASSSSSGLTYEQYF
clone_size: .
v_call: TRBV28
cdr3_length: 15
j_call: TRBJ2-7
d_call: TRBD2

cdr3_nt: TGCGCCAGCAGCAGTTGGGCGGGGGGTCAAGAGACCCAGTACTTC
cdr3_aa: CASSSWAGGQETQYF
clone_size: .
v_call: TRBV5-1
cdr3_length: 15
j_call: TRBJ2-5
d_call: TRBD2

cdr3_nt: TGTGCCACAAAGCCGTTTGCCGTGGATGAGCAGTTCTTC
cdr3_aa: CATKPFAVDEQFF
clone_size: .
v_call: TRBV7-2
cdr3_length: 13
j_call: TRBJ2-1
d_call: .

cdr3_nt: TGCGCCAGCAGTCACCGGGACAGGGGGTTACCGGGACTAGCGGGAAACCCTAACCCCTACGAGCAGTACTTC
cdr3_aa: CASSHRDRGLPGLAGNPNPYEQYF
clone_size: .
v_call: TRBV23-1
cdr3_length: 24
j_call: TRBJ2-7
d_call: TRBD2

cdr3_nt: TGTGCCAGCAATGGGGCAGTTCTGGAGCGGACCTACGAGCAGTACTTC
cdr3_aa: CASNGAVLERTYEQYF
clone_size: .
v_call: TRBV6-9
cdr3_length: 16
j_call: TRBJ2-7
d_call: .

cdr3_nt: TGTGCCTTCAACAGGGGGTGGGGCACCGGGGAGCTGTTTTTT
cdr3_aa: CAFNRGWGTGELFF
clone_size: .
v_call: TRBV30
cdr3_length: 14
j_call: TRBJ2-2
d_call: TRBD1

cdr3_nt: TGTGCCTGGAGTCCCGGGGATAATGAAAAACTGTTTTTT
cdr3_aa: CAWSPGDNEKLFF
clone_size: .
v_call: TRBV30
cdr3_length: 13
j_call: TRBJ1-4
d_call: .

cdr3_nt: TGTGCCAGCAGTTACGTCGGAGCGGGGGCCAACGTCCTGACTTTC
cdr3_aa: CASSYVGAGANVLTF
clone_size: .
v_call: TRBV6-6
cdr3_length: 15
j_call: TRBJ2-6
d_call: .

cdr3_nt: TGTGCCAGCAGCTTAGATAGAGGCGAGCAGTACTTC
cdr3_aa: CASSLDRGEQYF
clone_size: .
v_call: TRBV13
cdr3_length: 12
j_call: TRBJ2-7
d_call: .

cdr3_nt: TGTGCCAGCAGCGTAGAGGTAAGCGGTGAGCAGTTCTTC
cdr3_aa: CASSVEVSGEQFF
clone_size: .
v_call: TRBV9
cdr3_length: 13
j_call: TRBJ2-1
d_call: .

cdr3_nt: TGCGCCAGCAGCTTGTTGTTGTGGGCGAATGAGCAGTTCTTC
cdr3_aa: CASSLLLWANEQFF
clone_size: .
v_call: TRBV5-1
cdr3_length: 14
j_call: TRBJ2-1
d_call: .

cdr3_nt: TGTGCCGTCGGTGCCACAGATACGCAGTATTTT
cdr3_aa: CAVGATDTQYF
clone_size: once
v_call: TRBV7-9
cdr3_length: 11
j_call: TRBJ2-3
d_call: .

cdr3_nt: TGTGCCAGCAGCCTCTGGTCCGGAACTGAAGCTTTCTTT
cdr3_aa: CASSLWSGTEAFF
clone_size: .
v_call: TRBV7-9
cdr3_length: 13
j_call: TRBJ1-1
d_call: .

cdr3_nt: TGTGCCAGCAGTTCCGGGACAGGGGTGTTAAAACTGTTTTTT
cdr3_aa: CASSSGTGVLKLFF
clone_size: few
v_call: TRBV6-1
cdr3_length: 14
j_call: TRBJ1-4
d_call: TRBD1

cdr3_nt: TGCGCCAGCAGCCAAGATTTGGAGCGATTAAGCTCCTACAATGAGCAGTTCTTC
cdr3_aa: CASSQDLERLSSYNEQFF
clone_size: .
v_call: TRBV4-1
cdr3_length: 18
j_call: TRBJ2-1
d_call: .

cdr3_nt: TGTGCCAGCAGCTTGGCACAGGGTGGAACGTACGAGCAGTACTTC
cdr3_aa: CASSLAQGGTYEQYF
clone_size: .
v_call: TRBV5-4
cdr3_length: 15
j_call: TRBJ2-7
d_call: .

cdr3_nt: TGCGCCAGCAGCTTGGGACTAGCGGGAGAGGTTGATACGCAGTATTTT
cdr3_aa: CASSLGLAGEVDTQYF
clone_size: few
v_call: TRBV5-1
cdr3_length: 16
j_call: TRBJ2-3
d_call: TRBD2

cdr3_nt: TGTGCCACGTCCGGCATTGCCAAAAACATTCAGTACTTC
cdr3_aa: CATSGIAKNIQYF
clone_size: .
v_call: TRBV28
cdr3_length: 13
j_call: TRBJ2-4
d_call: .

cdr3_nt: TGTGCCAGCACTAGACCGGGGCAGATAGGTGAAGCTTTCTTT
cdr3_aa: CASTRPGQIGEAFF
clone_size: .
v_call: TRBV6-6
cdr3_length: 14
j_call: TRBJ1-1
d_call: .

cdr3_nt: TGTGCCAGTAGTATCGCAGGACCCTCCTACGAGCAGTACTTC
cdr3_aa: CASSIAGPSYEQYF
clone_size: .
v_call: TRBV19
cdr3_length: 14
j_call: TRBJ2-7
d_call: .

cdr3_nt: TGTGCCAGCAGTCCACTGACAGGGTTGGGGGAGACCCAGTACTTC
cdr3_aa: CASSPLTGLGETQYF
clone_size: .
v_call: TRBV2
cdr3_length: 15
j_call: TRBJ2-5
d_call: TRBD1

cdr3_nt: TGTGCCACCAGCGGTGGGCTAGCGGAAGATACGCAGTATTTT
cdr3_aa: CATSGGLAEDTQYF
clone_size: .
v_call: TRBV15
cdr3_length: 14
j_call: TRBJ2-3
d_call: TRBD2

cdr3_nt: TGTGCCATCAGTGACAGGGGGGTGAACACTGAAGCTTTCTTT
cdr3_aa: CAISDRGVNTEAFF
clone_size: .
v_call: TRBV10-3
cdr3_length: 14
j_call: TRBJ1-1
d_call: TRBD1

cdr3_nt: TGTGCCTGGAGTGTAGGGACAGGGACTGGAAACACCATATATTTT
cdr3_aa: CAWSVGTGTGNTIYF
clone_size: .
v_call: TRBV30
cdr3_length: 15
j_call: TRBJ1-3
d_call: TRBD1

cdr3_nt: TGTGCTAGCAGCCATTCGGAAGAGAAACAGGGGGCAATGGACAATCAGCCCCAGCATTTT
cdr3_aa: CASSHSEEKQGAMDNQPQHF
clone_size: .
v_call: TRBV7-7
cdr3_length: 20
j_call: TRBJ1-5
d_call: TRBD1